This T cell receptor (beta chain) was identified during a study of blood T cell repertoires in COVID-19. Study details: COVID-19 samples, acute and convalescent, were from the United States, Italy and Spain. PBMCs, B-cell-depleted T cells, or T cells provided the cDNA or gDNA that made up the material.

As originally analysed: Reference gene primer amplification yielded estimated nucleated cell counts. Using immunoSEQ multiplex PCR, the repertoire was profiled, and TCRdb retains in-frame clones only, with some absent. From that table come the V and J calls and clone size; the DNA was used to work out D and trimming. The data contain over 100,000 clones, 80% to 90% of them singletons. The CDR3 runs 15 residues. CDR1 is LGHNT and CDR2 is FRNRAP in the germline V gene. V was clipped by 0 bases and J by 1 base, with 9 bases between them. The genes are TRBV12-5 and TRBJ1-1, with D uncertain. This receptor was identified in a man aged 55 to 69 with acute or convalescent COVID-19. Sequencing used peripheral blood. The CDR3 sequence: CASGLVLFGNTEAFF. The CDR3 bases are TGTGCTAGTGGTTTGGTACTATTTGGGAACACTGAAGCTTTCTTT. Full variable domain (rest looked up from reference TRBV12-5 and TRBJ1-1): DARVTQTPRHKVTEMGQEVTMRCQPILGHNTVFWYRQTMMQGLELLAYFRNRAPLDDSGMPKDRFSAEMPDATLATLKIQPSEPRDSAVYFCASGLVLFGNTEAFFGQGTRLTVV.